This entry describes one T cell receptor (beta chain). Germline V lookup: CDR1 MNHEY, CDR2 SVGAGI. This CDR3 comprises 15 residues. Trimming at V came to 3 bases and at J to 7 bases, leaving 6 bases not matched to a gene. This entry belongs to a study of blood T cell repertoires in COVID-19. The wider study: The United States, Italy and Spain supplied acute and convalescent COVID-19 samples.

The study drew participants aged roughly 18 to 95 years from 20 to 30 US areas. In the original analysis: Estimation of nucleated cell counts was performed using reference gene primer amplification. TCRdb's copy holds only in-frame clones and misses some; the assay was immunoSEQ multiplex PCR. The D gene and trimming were derived from the DNA, and the V and J assignments and clone size from that table. The table includes roughly 180,000 clones, around four fifths detected once. This chain joins TRBV6-5 and TRBJ1-6, with 7 bases identical to TRBD1. Sequencing input: PBMCs or T cells enriched from blood (not recorded which). The source of this sequence is a man aged 35 to 55 who had recovered from COVID-19. In nucleotides, the CDR3 is TGTGCCAGCAGTTATCAGGACAGGACGAATTCACCCCTCCACTTT. It is translated as CASSYQDRTNSPLHF.